This T cell receptor (beta chain) appears in the sequencing data of a study of shared clonotypes between healthy human individuals. Researchers partitioned CD4+ cells into CD45RA+ naive and CD45RA-negative memory subsets. Points on this clone: What it recognizes is unknown.

Between the trimmed V and J ends, which lost 4 bases and 1 base, there was a span of 17 bases. Germline CDR1 reads SGHRS; CDR2 reads YFSETQ. CDR3 length equals 16 residues. Assay used: immunoSEQ multiplex PCR; TCRdb lists only in-frame clones, some missing. The sample has some 2,500,000 clones, 93% seen once; the top ten hold roughly 0.36%. General study findings and limits: The rarefaction results pointed to incomplete sorted-subset sequencing despite large depth. Naive subsets usually exceeded memory subsets in estimated richness. Shared clonotypes across all four donors exceeded non-shared ones in generation probability.

The V call is TRBV5-1, the J call TRBJ2-5; tentatively, D is TRBD2 (5 bases). The specimen sequenced was naive CD4+ T cells from PBMCs. Subset given: CD45RA+ positively selected. The TCR originated in a man between 18 and 35 years old in good health. Some clones in this sample may be carry-over from other donors' samples. CDR3 in DNA: TGCGCCAGCAGCATCCGCGTTCTGGAGGCCCAAGAGACCCAGTACTTC. Translating gives CASSIRVLEAQETQYF.